The 26 T cell receptor beta chains below were found in one sample sequenced in a study of T-cell reconstitution after alpha-beta-depleted transplantation in children. Researchers prepared the TCRbeta library using unique molecular identifiers, the study reports. TCRdb passed the PCR reads through MiXCR, listing each CDR3 protein once. The data contain fewer than 700,000 distinct CDR3 sequences, roughly 13% of them singletons. This material consisted of PBMCs, mostly from graft donor cells, taken 360 days after TCRalphabeta/CD19-depleted stem cell transplant. Receptors were obtained from a male patient between 5 and 17 years old who had a stem cell transplant for acute myeloid leukemia, so the T cells may come from the graft donor.

J is TRBJ2-7 and V is TRBV29-1; 9 nucleotides align to TRBD2. CDR1 is SQVTM, CDR2 ANQGSEA, per germline. CDR3 length: 14 residues. V dropped 6 bases and J dropped 1; count of bases not matched to a gene: 7. CDR3: CSVALAGISYEQYF. For the CDR3, the DNA is TGCAGCGTAGCACTAGCGGGCATTTCCTACGAGCAGTACTTC.

The chain recombines TRBV20-1 with TRBJ2-3; 11 bases fit TRBD2. Germline values: CDR1 DFQATT, CDR2 SNEGSKA (reference sequence). The CDR3 consists of 17 residues. V was clipped by 6 bases and J by 0 bases; unmatched bases: 11. CDR3 sequence reads: CSAGTSGSPSSTDTQYF. In DNA form, the CDR3 reads TGCAGTGCGGGAACTAGCGGGAGTCCATCTAGCACAGATACGCAGTATTTT.

There are a few counts of this clonotype. The genes are TRBV2 and TRBJ2-1, with 14 bases identical to TRBD2. Germline-derived CDR1 and CDR2 are SNHLY and FYNNEI. V lost 6 bases and J lost 5; bases outside the gene matches: 12. The CDR3 is made up of 18 amino acids. In DNA, the CDR3 is TGTGCCAGCAGGGCACGTGGACTAGCGGGAGGTCTTAACAATGAGCAGTTCTTC. Protein product: CASRARGLAGGLNNEQFF.

This clonotype was seen a handful of times. This sequence joins TRBV20-1 and TRBJ2-5; D is ambiguous. In germline, CDR1 is DFQATT, CDR2 SNEGSKA (reference sequence). The CDR3 length is 13 residues. Trimming took 1 base from V and 5 from J, leaving 11 bases between them. For the CDR3, the DNA is TGCAGTGCTAGAGTGCCGCCCGGGGAGACCCAGTACTTC. Protein: CSARVPPGETQYF.

The sample holds many counts of this clonotype. The J gene is TRBJ2-1, the V gene TRBV5-5; TRBD2 agrees at 14 bases. The CDR3 consists of 15 residues. J lost 15 bases, V lost 2 bases, and 10 bases had no gene match. Per germline, CDR1 SGHKS and CDR2 YYEKEE (reference sequence). CDR3 region: CASSFPGLAGDRPFF. Here the CDR3 DNA reads TGTGCCAGCAGCTTCCCGGGACTAGCGGGAGATCGTCCGTTCTTC.

This clonotype was detected only a few times. This sequence joins TRBV6-1 and TRBJ1-6; D gene unclear. The CDR3 has 15 amino acids. Looked up from germline, CDR1 is MNHNS and CDR2 is SASEGT. V was cut by 6 bases and J by 9 bases, with 18 bases left in between. The CDR3 loop reads CASRDLGAPFSPLHF. CDR3 coding DNA: TGTGCCAGCAGGGACCTGGGAGCCCCTTTTTCACCCCTCCACTTT.

This clonotype occurred a few times. V is TRBV10-3 and J is TRBJ2-1, with 8 nucleotides matching TRBD2. The J segment lost 0 bases and the V segment lost 7 bases, leaving 17 bases of the junction unmatched. Germline-derived CDR1 and CDR2 are ENHRY and SYGVKD. This CDR3 spans 19 amino acids. The CDR3 protein is CAITSHSVAGGSSYNEQFF. In nucleotides, the CDR3 is TGTGCCATCACCTCCCATAGCGTGGCGGGAGGCAGCTCCTACAATGAGCAGTTCTTC.

Only a few counts were recorded for this clonotype. This rearrangement joins TRBV30 to TRBJ2-7, with a tentative D call TRBD1 (5 bases). Trimming cost V 2 bases and J 7 bases, with 24 bases left between them. The CDR3 is 16 amino acids. Germline loops: CDR1 GTSNPN, CDR2 SVGIG (reference sequence). The CDR3 region is CAWSLDWGNEMCEQYF. DNA of the CDR3: TGTGCCTGGAGTCTTGATTGGGGCAACGAGATGTGTGAGCAGTACTTC.

The chain is built from TRBV20-1 and TRBJ2-7; 13 bases are a match to TRBD2. With 0 bases clipped from V and 8 bases from J, the junction kept 10 bases outside the gene matches. CDR1 is DFQATT and CDR2 is SNEGSKA in the germline V gene (reference sequence). CDR3 size: 16 residues. CDR3 in DNA: TGCAGTGCTAGAGATTCGAGACTAGCGGGAGGAGGAAAGCAGTACTTC. Translation gives CSARDSRLAGGGKQYF.

This rearrangement joins TRBV28 to TRBJ2-7, with TRBD2 identical over 9 bases. Germline CDR1 and CDR2: MDHEN and SYDVKM. After removal of 5 bases from V and 11 bases from J, the junction contained 22 bases not matched to a gene. This CDR3 region has 17 residues. Written as DNA, the CDR3 is TGTGCCAGCAGTCGATACTCATTAGCGGGAGTAGGGGTTGCTAAGTACTTC. Its protein product is CASSRYSLAGVGVAKYF.

This clonotype was detected only a few times. The V gene is TRBV28, the J gene TRBJ2-3; 7 positions match TRBD2. The germline CDR1 and CDR2 sequences are MDHEN and SYDVKM. Trimming cost V 5 bases and J 5 bases; bases outside gene matches: 10. The CDR3 sequence is 15 residues long. The DNA of the CDR3 is TGTGCCAGCAGTCTAGGACTAGGAAACGGAGATACGCAGTATTTT. Translating it yields CASSLGLGNGDTQYF.

The sample holds many counts of this clonotype. The chain couples TRBV29-1 to TRBJ2-3; 9 bases are a match to TRBD2. V lost 2 bases, J lost 7 bases, and 10 bases stayed unmatched. Germline V gives CDR1 SQVTM, CDR2 ANQGSEA. The CDR3 sequence is 15 residues long. In DNA, the CDR3 is TGCAGCGTTGAATTCATAGCGGGAGCAAGTTATACGCAGTATTTT. This sequence encodes CSVEFIAGASYTQYF.

V is TRBV6-2 or TRBV6-3 and J is TRBJ2-1; possibly TRBD1 for D (5 bases). Looked up from germline, CDR1 is MNHEY and CDR2 is SVGEGT. V was clipped by 4 bases and J by 15 bases, with 13 bases between them. The CDR3 contains 11 residues. DNA of the CDR3: TGTGCCAGCAGTTGGAAGGGGTTGAGGTTCTTC. Amino acids: CASSWKGLRFF.

This clonotype was recorded a few times. J is TRBJ2-5 and V is TRBV20-1, with D possibly TRBD2 on 5 matching bases. The CDR3 sequence is 11 residues long. Per germline, CDR1 DFQATT and CDR2 SNEGSKA (reference sequence). V dropped 7 bases and J dropped 2 bases, with 8 bases sitting between them. The CDR3 region is CSVERQETQYF. CDR3 nucleotides: TGCAGTGTTGAGCGGCAAGAGACCCAGTACTTC.

The rearrangement joins TRBV28 to TRBJ2-7; tentatively, D is TRBD1 (5 bases). Germline V gene lookup returns CDR1 MDHEN and CDR2 SYDVKM. Trimming stripped 5 bases from V and 4 bases from J, with 15 bases between. The CDR3 has 14 residues. DNA of the CDR3: TGTGCCAGCAGTCACTTGAGACAGTTATACGAGCAGTACTTC. Translation: CASSHLRQLYEQYF.

The chain carries TRBV7-9 and TRBJ2-6, with TRBD1 identical over 10 bases. This CDR3 is built from 11 residues. Trimming cost V 4 bases and J 18 bases; bases outside gene matches: 3. Germline V gene data show CDR1 as SEHNR and CDR2 as FQNEAQ (reference sequence). DNA of the CDR3: TGTGCCAGCAGCTACGGGACAGGGGAGACTTTC. Translated: CASSYGTGETF.

This chain links TRBV29-1 with TRBJ2-7; 10 nucleotides match TRBD2. The CDR3 is 14 residues long. The V and J ends lost 4 bases and 2 bases, in that order; junction bases with no gene match: 5. CDR1 is SQVTM and CDR2 is ANQGSEA in the germline V gene. CDR3 sequence: CSVVSLAGAYEQYF. In nucleotides, the CDR3 is TGCAGCGTTGTGTCCCTAGCGGGGGCCTACGAGCAGTACTTC.

The rearrangement joins TRBV20-1 to TRBJ2-5; D is ambiguous. Germline CDR1 DFQATT, CDR2 SNEGSKA (reference sequence). The length of the CDR3 is 13 residues. Deletions cut 2 bases from V and 5 bases from J, with 12 bases between. CDR3 sequence: CSARLVVGETQYF. Here the CDR3 DNA reads TGCAGTGCTAGACTAGTTGTGGGGGAGACCCAGTACTTC.

V gene TRBV4-3 combines with J gene TRBJ2-7; maybe TRBD2 (6 bases). Germline assignment: CDR1 LGHNA and CDR2 YSLEER. V lost 1 base and J 0 bases, leaving 13 bases between the germline ends. The CDR3 totals 16 residues. The CDR3 nucleotides are TGCGCCAGCAGCCAAGGCGGGGCTAGCGCCTCCTACGAGCAGTACTTC. Translation: CASSQGGASASYEQYF.

J is TRBJ2-5 and V is TRBV11-1; 7 bases are a match to TRBD1. V dropped 0 bases and J dropped 3; count of bases not matched to a gene: 13. This CDR3 has 18 amino acids. Per germline, CDR1 SGHAT and CDR2 FQDESV (reference sequence). CDR3 DNA sequence: TGTGCCAGCAGCTTAGCGCTGGGACAGACGCCTTGGAAAGAGACCCAGTACTTC. This gives the protein CASSLALGQTPWKETQYF.

This clonotype was recorded many times. The chain has TRBV3-1 and TRBJ2-5, with a weak D call TRBD1 (5 bases). The CDR3 is 16 amino acids. CDR1 and CDR2 (germline): LGHDT, YNNKEL (reference sequence). Trimming took off 3 bases at V and 4 bases at J, with 18 bases between the two ends. The CDR3 here is CASSHARWGYRETQYF. The DNA for the CDR3 is TGTGCCAGCAGCCATGCCAGATGGGGCTACAGAGAGACCCAGTACTTC.

This clonotype came up many times. V gene TRBV6-1 combines with J gene TRBJ1-5; 7 nucleotides agree with TRBD1. The CDR3 contains 13 residues. From germline, CDR1 is MNHNS and CDR2 SASEGT. After removal of 8 bases from V and 3 bases from J, the junction contained 4 bases not matched to a gene. The CDR3 sequence: CASSGTDNQPQHF. CDR3 coding DNA: TGTGCCAGCTCGGGGACAGACAATCAGCCCCAGCATTTT.

In its sample, this clonotype was seen many times. A read error may account for a junction end that differs from germline. DNA of the CDR3: TGTGCTAGCAGCTTGGCTAGCGGGAGCTGGAATGAGCAGTTCTTC. It translates to CASSLASGSWNEQFF. This sequence joins TRBV7-7 and TRBJ2-1, with TRBD2 matching 10 bases. Germline CDR1 and CDR2: SSHAT and FNYEAQ (reference sequence). The CDR3 spans 15 residues.

J is TRBJ2-1 and V is TRBV24-1, with 10 bases fitting TRBD2. The V and J ends lost 4 bases and 4 bases, in that order; junction bases with no gene match: 6. Germline CDR1 KGHDR, CDR2 SFDVKD. CDR3 length: 16 residues. The CDR3 DNA follows: TGTGCCACCAGTGACGCCGGGACTAGCGTATACAATGAGCAGTTCTTC. As protein: CATSDAGTSVYNEQFF.

This clonotype showed up just a few times. J is TRBJ2-3 and V is TRBV11-1; tentative D call: TRBD1 (6 bases). The CDR3 has 14 amino acids. V lost 7 bases and J lost 0, with 11 bases in between. The V gene's germline CDR1 is SGHAT and CDR2 FQDESV (reference sequence). This CDR3 reads CASKGESSTDTQYF. CDR3 sequence (DNA): TGTGCCAGCAAGGGGGAGTCTAGCACAGATACGCAGTATTTT.

This clonotype came up many times. The chain's CDR3 is CASSLGGGLSTDTQYF. The CDR3 nucleotides are TGTGCCAGCAGCTTAGGGGGAGGGCTATCCACAGATACGCAGTATTTT. The V call is TRBV11-2, the J call TRBJ2-3; 7 bases match TRBD2. CDR3 length: 16 amino acids. The J segment lost 2 bases and the V segment lost 1 base, leaving 6 bases of the junction unmatched. Per the germline V gene, CDR1 is SGHAT and CDR2 is FQNNGV.